This T cell receptor (beta chain) came from a study of identical twins. The CDR3 has 11 residues. Looked up from germline, CDR1 is LNHDA and CDR2 is SQIVND (reference sequence). Trimming removed 7 bases from V and 6 bases from J, with 10 bases in between. TCRdb re-called the 5' RACE reads with MiXCR, one entry per CDR3 protein. The data show about 340,000 distinct CDR3 sequences, with roughly an eighth seen just once and approximately 7.6% held by the top ten. These same records also appear under a second study, on yellow fever vaccine responses in identical twins.

This receptor was obtained from a young woman in good health. The specimen sequenced was CD8+ T cells sorted from blood. The chain carries TRBV19 and TRBJ2-7; possibly TRBD1 for D (5 bases). The DNA of the CDR3 is TGTGCCAGTAAGGGGTTCGGCGAGCAGTACTTC. It codes for CASKGFGEQYF.